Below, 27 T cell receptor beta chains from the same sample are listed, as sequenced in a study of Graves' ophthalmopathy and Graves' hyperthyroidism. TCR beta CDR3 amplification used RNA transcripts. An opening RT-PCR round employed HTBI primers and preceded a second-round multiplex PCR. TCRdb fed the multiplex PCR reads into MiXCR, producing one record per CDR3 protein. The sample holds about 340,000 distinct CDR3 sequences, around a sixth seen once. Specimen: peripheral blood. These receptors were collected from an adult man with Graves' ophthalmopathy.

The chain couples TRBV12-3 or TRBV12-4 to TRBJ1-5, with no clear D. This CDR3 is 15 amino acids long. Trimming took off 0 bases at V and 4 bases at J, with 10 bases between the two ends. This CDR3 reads CASSLAGLTNQPQHF. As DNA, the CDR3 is TGTGCCAGCAGTTTAGCCGGGTTGACAAATCAGCCCCAGCATTTT.

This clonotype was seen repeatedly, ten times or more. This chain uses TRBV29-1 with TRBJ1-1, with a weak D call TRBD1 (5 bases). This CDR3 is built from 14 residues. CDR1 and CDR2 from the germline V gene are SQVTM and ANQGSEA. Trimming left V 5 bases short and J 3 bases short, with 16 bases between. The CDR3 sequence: CSVFDSSRDTEAFF. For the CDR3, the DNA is TGCAGCGTTTTTGACTCGTCCAGGGACACTGAAGCTTTCTTT.

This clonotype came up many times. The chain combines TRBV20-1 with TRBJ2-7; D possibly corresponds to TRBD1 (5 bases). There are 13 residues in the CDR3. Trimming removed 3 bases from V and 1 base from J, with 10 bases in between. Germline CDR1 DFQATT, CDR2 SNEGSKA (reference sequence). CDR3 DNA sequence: TGCAGTGCTAGCTGGCAGGGTTCCTACGAGCAGTACTTC. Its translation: CSASWQGSYEQYF.

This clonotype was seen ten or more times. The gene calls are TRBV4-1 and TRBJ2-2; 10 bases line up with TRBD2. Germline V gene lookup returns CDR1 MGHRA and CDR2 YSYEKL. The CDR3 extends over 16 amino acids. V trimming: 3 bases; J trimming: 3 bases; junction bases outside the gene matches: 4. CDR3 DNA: TGCGCCAGCAGCCAGGTAGCGGGGGGCTACACCGGGGAGCTGTTTTTT. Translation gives CASSQVAGGYTGELFF.

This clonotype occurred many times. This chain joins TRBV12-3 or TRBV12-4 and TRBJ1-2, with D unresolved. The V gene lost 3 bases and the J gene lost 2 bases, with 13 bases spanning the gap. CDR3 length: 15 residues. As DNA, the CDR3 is TGTGCCAGCAGTTTCCGGGAACCTACCAACTATGGCTACACCTTC. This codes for CASSFREPTNYGYTF.

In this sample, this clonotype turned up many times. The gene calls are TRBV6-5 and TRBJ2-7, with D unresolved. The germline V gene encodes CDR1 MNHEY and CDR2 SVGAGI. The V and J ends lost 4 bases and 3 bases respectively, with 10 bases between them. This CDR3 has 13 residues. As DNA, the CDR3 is TGTGCCAGCAGTTCCATTAGTAGCTACGAGCAGTACTTC. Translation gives CASSSISSYEQYF.

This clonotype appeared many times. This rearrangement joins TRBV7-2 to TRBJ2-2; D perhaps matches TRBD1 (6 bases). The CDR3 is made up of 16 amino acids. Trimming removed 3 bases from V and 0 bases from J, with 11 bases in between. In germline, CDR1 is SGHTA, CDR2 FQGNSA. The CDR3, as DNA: TGTGCCAGCAGCTTGAGCAGGGGCGCGAACACCGGGGAGCTGTTTTTT. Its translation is CASSLSRGANTGELFF.

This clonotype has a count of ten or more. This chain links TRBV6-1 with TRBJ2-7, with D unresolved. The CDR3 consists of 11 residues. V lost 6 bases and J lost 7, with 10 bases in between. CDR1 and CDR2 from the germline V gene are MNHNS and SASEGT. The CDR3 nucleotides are TGTGCCAGCAGCCCAAGTTGGGAGCAGTACTTC. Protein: CASSPSWEQYF.

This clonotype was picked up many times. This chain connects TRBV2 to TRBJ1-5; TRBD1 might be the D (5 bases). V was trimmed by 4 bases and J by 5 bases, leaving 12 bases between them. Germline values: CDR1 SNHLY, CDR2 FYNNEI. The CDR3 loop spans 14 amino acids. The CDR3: CASSVGGAHQPQHF. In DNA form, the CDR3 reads TGTGCCAGCAGTGTGGGAGGGGCGCATCAGCCCCAGCATTTT.

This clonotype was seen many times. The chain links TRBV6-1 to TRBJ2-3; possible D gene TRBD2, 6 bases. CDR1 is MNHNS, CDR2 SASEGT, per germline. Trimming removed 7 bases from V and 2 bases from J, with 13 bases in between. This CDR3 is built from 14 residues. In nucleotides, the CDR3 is TGTGCCAGCATGGGACTCGCTTACACAGATACGCAGTATTTT. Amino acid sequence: CASMGLAYTDTQYF.

CDR3 loop: CSVYQRGYTF. The CDR3, as DNA: TGCAGTGTATATCAGCGGGGCTACACCTTC. The gene calls are TRBV20-1 and TRBJ1-2; no firm D call. CDR3 length: 10 residues. Germline CDR1 DFQATT, CDR2 SNEGSKA (reference sequence). V was trimmed by 7 bases and J by 8 bases, leaving 11 bases between them.

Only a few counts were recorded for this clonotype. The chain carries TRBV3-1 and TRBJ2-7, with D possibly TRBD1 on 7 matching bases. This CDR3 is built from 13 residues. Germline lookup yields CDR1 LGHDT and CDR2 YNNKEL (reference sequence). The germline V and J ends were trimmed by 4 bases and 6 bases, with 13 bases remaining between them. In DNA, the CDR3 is TGTGCCAGCAGCCCACCCCAGGGGGGCGAGCAGTACTTC. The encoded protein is CASSPPQGGEQYF.

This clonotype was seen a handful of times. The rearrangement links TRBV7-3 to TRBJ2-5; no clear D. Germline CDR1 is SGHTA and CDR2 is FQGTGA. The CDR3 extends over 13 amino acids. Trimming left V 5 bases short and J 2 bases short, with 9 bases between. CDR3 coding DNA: TGTGCCAGCAGCATCACTCAACAAGAGACCCAGTACTTC. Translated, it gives CASSITQQETQYF.

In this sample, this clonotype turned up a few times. This CDR3 is CASSEVRGTGELFF. For the CDR3, the DNA is TGTGCCAGCAGTGAAGTGAGAGGAACCGGGGAGCTGTTTTTT. V is TRBV2 and J is TRBJ2-2, with D hard to call. This CDR3 spans 14 amino acids. V was cut by 1 base and J by 5 bases, with 8 bases left in between. Germline V gene lookup returns CDR1 SNHLY and CDR2 FYNNEI.

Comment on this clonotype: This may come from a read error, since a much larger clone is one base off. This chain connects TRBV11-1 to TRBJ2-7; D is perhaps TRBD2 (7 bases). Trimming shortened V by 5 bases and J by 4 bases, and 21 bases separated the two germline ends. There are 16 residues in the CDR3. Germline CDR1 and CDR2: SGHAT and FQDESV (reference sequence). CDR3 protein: CASSQTNGGRGYEQYF. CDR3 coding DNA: TGTGCCAGCAGCCAAACTAACGGGGGGCGCGGTTACGAGCAGTACTTC.

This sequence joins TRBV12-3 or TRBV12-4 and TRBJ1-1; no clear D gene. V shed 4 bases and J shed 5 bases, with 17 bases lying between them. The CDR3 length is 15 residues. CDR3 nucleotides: TGTGCCAGCAGTTCACCCCTGGGCAGGTTAACTGAAGCTTTCTTT. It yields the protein CASSSPLGRLTEAFF.

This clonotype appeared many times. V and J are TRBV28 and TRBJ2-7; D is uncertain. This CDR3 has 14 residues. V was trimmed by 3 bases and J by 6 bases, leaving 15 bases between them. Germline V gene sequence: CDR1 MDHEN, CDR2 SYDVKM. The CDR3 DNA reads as TGTGCCAGCAGTTTGACACCATCTCTGGGCGAGCAGTACTTC. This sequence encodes CASSLTPSLGEQYF.

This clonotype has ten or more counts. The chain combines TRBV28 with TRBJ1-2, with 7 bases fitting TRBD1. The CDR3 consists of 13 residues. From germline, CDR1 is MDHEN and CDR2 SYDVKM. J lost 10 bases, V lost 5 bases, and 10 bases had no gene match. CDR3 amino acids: CASSADRVDAYTF. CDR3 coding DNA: TGTGCCAGCAGTGCAGACAGGGTCGACGCCTACACCTTC.

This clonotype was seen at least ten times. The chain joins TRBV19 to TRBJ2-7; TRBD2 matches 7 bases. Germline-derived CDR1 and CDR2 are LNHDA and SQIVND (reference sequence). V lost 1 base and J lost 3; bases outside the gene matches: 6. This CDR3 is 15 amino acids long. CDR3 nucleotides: TGTGCCAGTAGTATAGCCGCGGGGGAGAACTACGAGCAGTACTTC. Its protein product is CASSIAAGENYEQYF.

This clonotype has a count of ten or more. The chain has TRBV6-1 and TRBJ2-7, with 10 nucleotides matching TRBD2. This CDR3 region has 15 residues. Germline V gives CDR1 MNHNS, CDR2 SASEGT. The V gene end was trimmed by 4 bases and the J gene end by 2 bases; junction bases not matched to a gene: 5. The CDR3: CASSAQLAGTYEQYF. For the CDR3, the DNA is TGTGCCAGCAGTGCGCAACTAGCGGGAACCTACGAGCAGTACTTC.

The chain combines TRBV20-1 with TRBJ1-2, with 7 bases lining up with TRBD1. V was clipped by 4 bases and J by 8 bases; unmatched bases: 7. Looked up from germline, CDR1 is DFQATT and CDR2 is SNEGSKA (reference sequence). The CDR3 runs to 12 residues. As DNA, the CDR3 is TGCAGTGCTACAGACAGGGCGAACGGCTACACCTTC. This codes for CSATDRANGYTF.

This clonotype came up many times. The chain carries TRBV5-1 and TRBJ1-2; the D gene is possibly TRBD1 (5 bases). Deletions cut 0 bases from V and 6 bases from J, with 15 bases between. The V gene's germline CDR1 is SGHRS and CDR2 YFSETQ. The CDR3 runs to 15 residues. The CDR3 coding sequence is TGCGCCAGCAGCTTGGCCGGGGGTAATGGAAATGGCTACACCTTC. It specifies CASSLAGGNGNGYTF.

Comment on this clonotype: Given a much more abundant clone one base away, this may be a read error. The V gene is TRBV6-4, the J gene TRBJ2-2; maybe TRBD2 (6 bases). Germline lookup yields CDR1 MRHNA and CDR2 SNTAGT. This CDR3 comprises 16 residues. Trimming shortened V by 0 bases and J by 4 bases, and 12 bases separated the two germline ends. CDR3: CASSDSGLHTTGELFF. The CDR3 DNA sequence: TGTGCCAGCAGTGACTCTGGACTACATACCACCGGGGAGCTGTTTTTT.

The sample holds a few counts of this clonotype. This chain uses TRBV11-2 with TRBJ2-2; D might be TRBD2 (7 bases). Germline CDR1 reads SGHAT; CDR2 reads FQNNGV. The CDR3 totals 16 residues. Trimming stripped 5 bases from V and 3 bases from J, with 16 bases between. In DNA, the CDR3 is TGTGCCAGCAGCCACGGGCGGGGGCTCGACACCGGGGAGCTGTTTTTT. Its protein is CASSHGRGLDTGELFF.

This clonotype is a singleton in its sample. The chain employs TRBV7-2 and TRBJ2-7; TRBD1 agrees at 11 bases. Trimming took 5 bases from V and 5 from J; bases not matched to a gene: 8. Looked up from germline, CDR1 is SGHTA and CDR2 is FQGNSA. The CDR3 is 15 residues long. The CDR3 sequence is CASSRSGTGGHEQYF. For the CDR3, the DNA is TGTGCCAGCAGCCGATCCGGGACAGGGGGTCACGAGCAGTACTTC.

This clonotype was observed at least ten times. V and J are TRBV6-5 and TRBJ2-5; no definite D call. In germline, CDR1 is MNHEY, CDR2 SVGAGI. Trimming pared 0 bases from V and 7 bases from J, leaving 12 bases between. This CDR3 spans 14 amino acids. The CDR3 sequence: CASSYSSLDGTQYF. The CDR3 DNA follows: TGTGCCAGCAGTTACTCGAGTCTGGACGGGACCCAGTACTTC.

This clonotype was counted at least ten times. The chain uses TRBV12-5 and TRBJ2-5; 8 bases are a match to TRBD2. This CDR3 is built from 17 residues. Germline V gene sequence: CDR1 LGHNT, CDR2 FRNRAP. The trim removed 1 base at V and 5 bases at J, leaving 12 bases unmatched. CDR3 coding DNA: TGTGCTAGTGGTTTGGGAACCACGGGGGGGGCCTGGGAGACCCAGTACTTC. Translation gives CASGLGTTGGAWETQYF. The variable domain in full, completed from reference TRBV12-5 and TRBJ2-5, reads DARVTQTPRHKVTEMGQEVTMRCQPILGHNTVFWYRQTMMQGLELLAYFRNRAPLDDSGMPKDRFSAEMPDATLATLKIQPSEPRDSAVYFCASGLGTTGGAWETQYFGPGTRLLVL.